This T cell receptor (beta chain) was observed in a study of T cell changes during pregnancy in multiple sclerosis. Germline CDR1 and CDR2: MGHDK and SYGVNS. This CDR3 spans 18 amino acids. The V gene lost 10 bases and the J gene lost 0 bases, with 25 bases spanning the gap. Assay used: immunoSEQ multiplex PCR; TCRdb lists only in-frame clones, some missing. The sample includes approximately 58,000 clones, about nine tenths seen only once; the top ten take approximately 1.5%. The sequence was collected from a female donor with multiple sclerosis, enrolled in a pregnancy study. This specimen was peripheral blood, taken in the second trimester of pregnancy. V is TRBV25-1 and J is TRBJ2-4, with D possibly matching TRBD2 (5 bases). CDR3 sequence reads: CANLPAGVGPLAKNIQYF. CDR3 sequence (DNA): TGTGCCAACCTTCCCGCGGGTGTCGGTCCGCTAGCCAAAAACATTCAGTACTTC.